This T cell receptor (beta chain) was sequenced during a study of beta chain features in type 1 diabetes. Study-wide results and limits: Relative to healthy donors, patients appeared to have naive, central memory and Treg TCRB repertoires that were more similar. A PCR bias possibly favoring shorter templates would apply equally to patients and controls.

Expressed TCRB transcripts were sequenced after all isolated RNA was converted to cDNA. Assay: immunoSEQ multiplex PCR; the TCRdb copy retains only in-frame clones and omits some. This table holds some 250,000 clones, 25% to 35% found once. This clone has a handful of counts. No antigen is known for it. In germline, CDR1 is SGHDT, CDR2 YYEEEE. The CDR3 extends over 16 amino acids. V dropped 4 bases and J dropped 4 bases, with 21 bases sitting between them. The clonotype comes from a man in his thirties or forties in good health. The chain links TRBV5-6 to TRBJ2-7, with D uncertain. What was sequenced was central memory CD4+ T cells from blood. CDR3 sequence reads: CASSPLRSRIGYEQYF. CDR3 nucleotides: TGTGCCAGCAGCCCCCTTCGGAGCAGGATTGGGTACGAGCAGTACTTC.